These 28 T cell receptor beta chains were sequenced from one sample in a study of naive and memory T cell subsets (dated by TCRdb to the late 2010s). The library was prepared using UMI-ligation and nested PCR. Sequencing was performed on an Illumina MiSeq. The ligated cDNA was amplified in four rounds of PCR with nested alpha and beta constant region primers together with the SP2 primer. Starting from the raw public reads, TCRdb applied fastp trimming at Q25, assembled clones with MiXCR and retained in-frame beta chains. Each CDR3 protein gets just one entry, which takes the most common genes and DNA from the rows behind it. The sample yields approximately 37,000 distinct CDR3 sequences; more than 9.5% were counted once. Of the sample, about 4% falls within the top ten clones. This specimen's treatment or condition label, interpreted: skin biopsy from PPD injection site in Mantoux-positive individual. The study described a robust, sensitive protocol for amplifying, sequencing and analyzing TCRs, using 3' ligation of a UMI-containing oligonucleotide to TCR cDNA.

Material: skin, obtained from a tuberculin skin test site. The source is an adult in good health.

This clonotype was seen ten or more times. The chain carries TRBV7-8 and TRBJ2-5; D possibly uses TRBD1 or TRBD2 (6 bases each). Looked up from germline, CDR1 is SGHVS and CDR2 is FQNEAQ. The CDR3 totals 16 residues. V lost 4 bases and J 4 bases, leaving 19 bases between the germline ends. DNA for the CDR3: TGTGCCAGCAGCTCCACGGACAGTTTGGGGGGAGAGACCCAGTACTTC. This codes for CASSSTDSLGGETQYF.

CDR3: CASSLEGGLNTEAFF. The CDR3 nucleotides read TGCGCCAGCAGCTTGGAGGGCGGATTGAACACTGAAGCTTTCTTT. The gene calls are TRBV5-1 and TRBJ1-1; D is unclear. CDR1 and CDR2 from the germline V gene are SGHRS and YFSETQ. V was clipped by 0 bases and J by 0 bases, with 9 bases between them. The CDR3 contains 15 residues. Combining the CDR3 with reference TRBV5-1 and TRBJ1-1 gives the whole variable domain KAGVTQTPRYLIKTRGQQVTLSCSPISGHRSVSWYQQTPGQGLQFLFEYFSETQRNKGNFPGRFSGRQFSNSRSEMNVSTLELGDSALYLCASSLEGGLNTEAFFGQGTRLTVV.

This clonotype was observed many times. The chain carries TRBV29-1 and TRBJ2-7; TRBD1 aligns across 9 bases. Germline CDR1 is SQVTM and CDR2 is ANQGSEA. The junction had 8 bases not matched to a gene; V was cut back by 3 bases and J by 5 bases. The CDR3 runs 14 residues. DNA of the CDR3: TGCAGCGTTGATGAGGGACAGGGAGGACACGAGCAGTACTTC. This codes for CSVDEGQGGHEQYF.

In this sample, this clonotype turned up many times. The rearrangement joins TRBV27 to TRBJ2-3; D gene uncertain. There are 15 residues in the CDR3. The germline V and J ends were trimmed by 2 bases and 1 base, with 10 bases remaining between them. The germline V gene has CDR1 MNHEY and CDR2 SMNVEV (reference sequence). The CDR3 reads CASSLVGVGTDTQYF. As DNA, the CDR3 is TGTGCCAGCAGTTTAGTTGGCGTTGGCACAGATACGCAGTATTTT.

Only a few counts were recorded for this clonotype. The chain carries TRBV25-1 and TRBJ2-7; 8 nucleotides align to TRBD2. Germline V lookup: CDR1 MGHDK, CDR2 SYGVNS. The ends lost 11 bases at V and 0 bases at J; junction bases unmatched: 6. The CDR3 length is 13 residues. The CDR3 protein is CAAGGRDSYEQYF. The CDR3 DNA follows: TGTGCCGCGGGGGGCAGGGACTCCTACGAGCAGTACTTC.

The chain couples TRBV13 to TRBJ1-1; no clear D gene. The CDR3 covers 12 residues. The germline V gene encodes CDR1 PRHDT and CDR2 FYEKMQ (reference sequence). The V and J ends lost 4 bases and 8 bases respectively, with 11 bases between them. In DNA form, the CDR3 reads TGTGCCAGCAGCTCCGAGCGCTTAGAAGCTTTCTTT. Translation gives CASSSERLEAFF.

This clonotype occurred a few times. This chain connects TRBV24-1 to TRBJ2-1, with a possible D match to TRBD1 (6 bases). The germline V and J ends were trimmed by 3 bases and 1 base, with 18 bases remaining between them. This CDR3 spans 18 amino acids. Germline CDR1 reads KGHDR; CDR2 reads SFDVKD. This chain's CDR3 is CATSDNRADRQSYNEQFF. The CDR3, as DNA: TGTGCCACCAGTGATAACCGAGCCGACAGGCAGTCCTACAATGAGCAGTTCTTC.

This clonotype was recorded many times. The chain has TRBV7-2 and TRBJ2-4; the D gene could be TRBD1 or TRBD2 (5 bases each). The germline V gene encodes CDR1 SGHTA and CDR2 FQGNSA. Trimming left V 0 bases short and J 5 bases short, with 5 bases between. The CDR3 consists of 13 residues. This chain's CDR3 is CASSLAGENIQYF. The DNA for the CDR3 is TGTGCCAGCAGCTTAGCGGGGGAAAACATTCAGTACTTC.

Within the sample, this clonotype is medium-sized (0.01 to 0.1%). The gene calls are TRBV12-3 or TRBV12-4 and TRBJ2-7, with 12 bases lining up with TRBD2. J gave up 6 bases and V 6 bases, and 6 bases lay outside the gene matches. This CDR3 contains 14 residues. The CDR3 DNA sequence: TGTGCCAGCAGGGACGGGACTAGCGGGCGCGAGCAGTACTTC. Translated, it gives CASRDGTSGREQYF.

This chain connects TRBV14 to TRBJ2-1, with 7 nucleotides matching TRBD2. Germline assignment: CDR1 SGHDN and CDR2 FVKESK. The CDR3 loop spans 15 amino acids. The junction had 3 bases not matched to a gene; V was cut back by 0 bases and J by 4 bases. CDR3 loop: CASSQDLAAYNEQFF. In DNA, the CDR3 is TGTGCCAGCAGCCAAGATCTAGCGGCTTACAATGAGCAGTTCTTC.

This clonotype has only a few counts. V is TRBV7-2 and J is TRBJ2-3, with 13 bases fitting TRBD2. V shed 4 bases, J shed 1 base, and the junction held 8 bases outside the gene matches. Germline V gene data show CDR1 as SGHTA and CDR2 as FQGNSA. The CDR3 has 18 amino acids. The CDR3 is CASSSRTSGSQGTDTQYF. In nucleotides, the CDR3 is TGTGCCAGCAGCTCAAGGACTAGCGGGAGCCAGGGCACAGATACGCAGTATTTT.

This clonotype was detected a few times. The CDR3 protein is CASSHVPGANLLYGYTF. The DNA of the CDR3 is TGTGCCAGCAGCCACGTTCCGGGAGCCAACCTCCTCTATGGCTACACCTTC. This chain connects TRBV7-2 to TRBJ1-2; unclear D gene. Trimming took off 5 bases at V and 4 bases at J, with 23 bases between the two ends. The CDR3 has 17 residues. Germline V lookup: CDR1 SGHTA, CDR2 FQGNSA.

This clonotype is medium-sized in the sample. The chain recombines TRBV21-1 with TRBJ2-6; TRBD2 reflects the table's D call only, with no check against the DNA. TRBV21-1 is a listed pseudogene. This CDR3 comprises 18 residues. DNA for the CDR3: TGTGCCAGCAGCAAAGACGCGACAGTCCCTTCTGGGGCCAACGTCCTGACTTTC. As protein: CASSKDATVPSGANVLTF.

The rearrangement joins TRBV30 to TRBJ1-2; D is possibly TRBD1 (6 bases). Germline CDR1 GTSNPN, CDR2 SVGIG (reference sequence). V shed 5 bases and J shed 4 bases, with 17 bases lying between them. The CDR3 covers 14 residues. CDR3 sequence reads: CAWVGGGSPYGYTF. In DNA form, the CDR3 reads TGTGCCTGGGTTGGGGGGGGCTCCCCCTATGGCTACACCTTC.

This clonotype was detected only a few times. The CDR3 region is CASQPSGASYSNQPQHF. The DNA for the CDR3 is TGTGCCAGCCAGCCAAGCGGGGCATCGTATAGCAATCAGCCCCAGCATTTT. J is TRBJ1-5 and V is TRBV19; perhaps TRBD1 as D (5 bases). The length of the CDR3 is 17 residues. The V gene lost 9 bases and the J gene lost 0 bases, with 21 bases spanning the gap. In germline, CDR1 is LNHDA, CDR2 SQIVND (reference sequence). Complete variable domain (other parts from reference TRBV19 and TRBJ1-5): DGGITQSPKYLFRKEGQNVTLSCEQNLNHDAMYWYRQDPGQGLRLIYYSQIVNDFQKGDIAEGYSVSREKKESFPLTVTSAQKNPTAFYLCASQPSGASYSNQPQHFGDGTRLSIL.

This clonotype was detected ten times or more. CDR3 residues: CAILLPGNTEAFF. The CDR3 nucleotides read TGTGCCATCCTGCTTCCGGGGAACACTGAAGCTTTCTTT. The rearrangement uses TRBV28 and TRBJ1-1; D remains unclear. The CDR3 consists of 13 residues. The V end lost 10 bases, the J end lost 1 base, and 13 bases lay between the germline ends. Germline V gives CDR1 MDHEN, CDR2 SYDVKM. The whole variable domain, filled in from reference TRBV28 and TRBJ1-1, reads DVKVTQSSRYLVKRTGEKVFLECVQDMDHENMFWYRQDPGLGLRLIYFSYDVKMKEKGDIPEGYSVSREKKERFSLILESASTNQTSMYLCAILLPGNTEAFFGQGTRLTVV.

This clonotype was found a few times. V is TRBV2 and J is TRBJ2-5, with D tentatively TRBD1 or TRBD2 (6 bases each). Per germline, CDR1 SNHLY and CDR2 FYNNEI. The V end was cut by 6 bases, the J end by 2 bases, with 22 bases between. This CDR3 has 17 residues. CDR3 protein: CASRTQRRGSRQETQYF. The CDR3 DNA follows: TGTGCCAGCAGAACGCAAAGGAGGGGGTCGCGGCAAGAGACCCAGTACTTC. Based on the CDR3 plus reference TRBV2 and TRBJ2-5, the full variable domain is EPEVTQTPSHQVTQMGQEVILRCVPISNHLYFYWYRQILGQKVEFLVSFYNNEISEKSEIFDDQFSVERPDGSNFTLKIRSTKLEDSAMYFCASRTQRRGSRQETQYFGPGTRLLVL.

The chain joins TRBV20-1 to TRBJ2-1, with 8 nucleotides matching TRBD2. The germline V gene encodes CDR1 DFQATT and CDR2 SNEGSKA (reference sequence). V was pared by 1 base and J by 0 bases, with 5 bases of the junction left unmatched. The length of the CDR3 is 16 residues. CDR3 DNA: TGCAGTGCTAGAGGCGCGAGCGGGAGCTCCTACAATGAGCAGTTCTTC. It codes for CSARGASGSSYNEQFF.

This clonotype was detected once. The chain recombines TRBV6-1 with TRBJ2-3, with 11 positions matching TRBD2. Trimming cost V 8 bases and J 2 bases; bases outside gene matches: 9. There are 16 residues in the CDR3. Germline V CDR1 and CDR2: MNHNS, SASEGT. CDR3 in DNA: TGTGCCAGCGAGCGCACTAGCGGGAGCCCCACAGATACGCAGTATTTT. Its protein is CASERTSGSPTDTQYF.

The sample holds a few counts of this clonotype. This chain connects TRBV9 to TRBJ2-3; 10 nucleotides line up with TRBD2. V lost 4 bases to trimming and J lost 2 bases; unmatched junction nucleotides: 4. There are 15 residues in the CDR3. Germline V lookup: CDR1 SGDLS, CDR2 YYNGEE. In nucleotides, the CDR3 is TGTGCCAGCAGCCTCGGACTAGCGGTCACAGATACGCAGTATTTT. As protein: CASSLGLAVTDTQYF. Looking up the rest from reference TRBV9 and TRBJ2-3 gives the full variable domain: DSGVTQTPKHLITATGQRVTLRCSPRSGDLSVYWYQQSLDQGLQFLIQYYNGEERAKGNILERFSAQQFPDLHSELNLSSLELGDSALYFCASSLGLAVTDTQYFGPGTRLTVL.

This clonotype was seen a handful of times. This chain links TRBV7-8 with TRBJ2-3, with 7 nucleotides matching TRBD1. The CDR3 runs to 13 residues. Trimming removed 5 bases from V and 4 bases from J; junction bases left unmatched: 3. The germline V gene has CDR1 SGHVS and CDR2 FQNEAQ. The CDR3 region is CASSRQGPDTQYF. In DNA form, the CDR3 reads TGTGCCAGCAGCCGACAGGGTCCAGATACGCAGTATTTT.

The chain joins TRBV6-2 or TRBV6-3 to TRBJ2-4; D remains unclear. V dropped 6 bases and J dropped 6 bases, with 21 bases sitting between them. The CDR3 length is 16 residues. Germline CDR1 reads MNHEY; CDR2 reads SVGEGT. The DNA of the CDR3 is TGTGCCAGCAGGAAACTGTCTGGCTTCTCCCTAAACATTCAGTACTTC. Translated, it gives CASRKLSGFSLNIQYF.

The gene calls are TRBV20-1 and TRBJ2-7, with TRBD2 matching over 7 bases. This CDR3 region has 13 residues. Per germline, CDR1 DFQATT and CDR2 SNEGSKA (reference sequence). The V and J ends lost 1 base and 6 bases, in that order; junction bases with no gene match: 6. This CDR3 is CSARAREAAEQYF. For the CDR3, the DNA is TGCAGTGCTAGAGCTCGGGAGGCGGCCGAGCAGTACTTC.

This clonotype was detected ten times or more. The rearrangement uses TRBV29-1 and TRBJ2-3; D ambiguous. Trimming pared 1 base from V and 4 bases from J, leaving 12 bases between. Germline lookup yields CDR1 SQVTM and CDR2 ANQGSEA. This CDR3 comprises 14 residues. CDR3 amino acids: CSVEGIAVADTQYF. The CDR3 DNA reads TGCAGCGTTGAAGGGATTGCGGTAGCAGATACGCAGTATTTT.

This chain uses TRBV5-4 with TRBJ2-5, with D unclear. This CDR3 has 12 residues. Looked up from germline, CDR1 is SGHNT and CDR2 is YYREEE (reference sequence). V was cut by 1 base and J by 5 bases, with 6 bases left in between. The CDR3 region is CASSLWAETQYF. The CDR3 coding sequence is TGTGCCAGCAGCTTGTGGGCGGAGACCCAGTACTTC.

The CDR3 region is CAIRRITGTGTGELFF. DNA for the CDR3: TGTGCCATCAGAAGAATAACCGGGACCGGGACCGGGGAGCTGTTTTTT. The rearrangement joins TRBV10-3 to TRBJ2-2; the D call may be TRBD1 or TRBD2 (5 bases each). Germline V gene lookup returns CDR1 ENHRY and CDR2 SYGVKD. The CDR3 runs 16 residues. V shed 6 bases and J shed 5 bases, with 19 bases lying between them.

This clonotype has more than one count but fewer than ten. The chain is built from TRBV2 and TRBJ2-7, with D hard to call. Trimming shortened V by 3 bases and J by 0 bases, and 9 bases separated the two germline ends. Germline assignment: CDR1 SNHLY and CDR2 FYNNEI. The CDR3 loop spans 14 amino acids. The CDR3 nucleotides read TGTGCCAGCAGTGATTGGACGAGCTCCTACGAGCAGTACTTC. Amino acids: CASSDWTSSYEQYF.

Many counts were recorded for this clonotype. DNA of the CDR3: TGCAGTGCTGTGGGACTAGACGAGCAGTACTTC. It codes for CSAVGLDEQYF. The J gene is TRBJ2-7, the V gene TRBV20-1, with 8 bases aligning to TRBD2. The V segment lost 5 bases and the J segment 5 bases; nucleotides outside the gene matches: 2. Looked up from germline, CDR1 is DFQATT and CDR2 is SNEGSKA (reference sequence). This CDR3 is 11 amino acids long.